These 10 T cell receptor beta chains were all obtained from the same sample, sequenced in a study of tumor and adjacent non-tumor tissue in lung cancer. TCRbeta libraries were built with three rounds of nested PCR, modified from ARM-PCR. MiXCR, applied by TCRdb to the multiplex PCR reads, yields one record per CDR3 protein. The table has tens of thousands of distinct CDR3 sequences, around 64% seen once. No cell sorting was done before RNA was extracted from the tissue. Sequenced input: lung tumor tissue. The receptors were sampled from a man between 60 and 75 years old with non-small cell lung cancer.

For this clonotype: One junction end does not reproduce the germline sequence, and a read error may be involved. The gene calls are TRBV6-6 and TRBJ2-3, with 7 bases lining up with TRBD2. Germline values: CDR1 MNHNY, CDR2 SVGAGI (reference sequence). The CDR3 is made up of 19 amino acids. DNA of the CDR3: TGTACCAGCAGTTACACTGCAACTAGCGCACTAATGGAGACAGATACGCAGTATTTT. Its protein is CTSSYTATSALMETDTQYF.

Turning to this clonotype: This may arise from a read error, as a much more abundant clone is one base away. The J gene is TRBJ2-1, the V gene TRBV5-6; 7 bases agree with TRBD2. Germline trimming cut 1 base from V and 4 bases from J; bases unmatched to any gene: 5. This CDR3 comprises 15 residues. CDR1 is SGHDT, CDR2 YYEEEE, per germline. DNA of the CDR3: TGTGCCAGCAGCTTGTGGACTAGGACTTACAATGAGCAGTTCTTC. This codes for CASSLWTRTYNEQFF.

A note on this clonotype: One end of the junction varies from germline; a read error may be responsible. This chain joins TRBV29-1 and TRBJ1-1; the D is unclear. The germline V gene encodes CDR1 SQVTM and CDR2 ANQGSEA. CDR3 length: 14 amino acids. The CDR3 loop is CSVAGRTGNTEAFF. CDR3 DNA sequence: TGTAGCGTGGCCGGGAGAACCGGAAACACTGAAGCTTTCTTT.

This clonotype was seen ten or more times. The CDR3 nucleotides are TGCGCCAGCAGCTTTAACAGGCAAGCAGATACGCAGTATTTT. As protein: CASSFNRQADTQYF. This rearrangement joins TRBV5-1 to TRBJ2-3; the D gene is possibly TRBD1 (5 bases). Germline V gene data show CDR1 as SGHRS and CDR2 as YFSETQ. Deletions cut 2 bases from V and 4 bases from J, with 11 bases between. This CDR3 region has 14 residues. Variable domain in full (rest from reference TRBV5-1 and TRBJ2-3): KAGVTQTPRYLIKTRGQQVTLSCSPISGHRSVSWYQQTPGQGLQFLFEYFSETQRNKGNFPGRFSGRQFSNSRSEMNVSTLELGDSALYLCASSFNRQADTQYFGPGTRLTVL.

Points on this clonotype: The missing conserved phenylalanine or tryptophan at the end of this CDR3 makes a read error likely. It is unclear where the CDR3 begins or ends on the DNA, so no DNA is shown, and the CDR3 is as TCRdb lists it. The chain recombines TRBV6-5 with TRBJ2-7; the table's D gene call, TRBD2, was not cross checked with the DNA. Germline CDR1 MNHEY, CDR2 SVGAGI. The CDR3 is made up of 13 amino acids, end residues included. The chain's CDR3 is CAIGAGDSYEHYS.

Comment on this clonotype: At one end the junction does not follow the germline gene, possibly because of a read error. The gene calls are TRBV4-2 and TRBJ2-5; tentatively, D is TRBD2 (5 bases). The CDR3 sequence is 15 residues long. Germline CDR1 reads LGHNA; CDR2 reads YNFKEQ. CDR3 in amino acids: CVSSQADQPQETQYF. The CDR3 nucleotides are TGTGTCAGCAGCCAAGCGGATCAGCCTCAAGAGACACAGTATTTC.

For this clonotype: An end of the junction differs from the germline gene, which may be a read error. The genes are TRBV4-3 and TRBJ2-1, with a tentative D call TRBD1 (7 bases). Germline lookup yields CDR1 LGHNA and CDR2 YSLEER. The length of the CDR3 is 16 residues. CDR3 amino acids: CAGSPGDSFSYDEQFF. CDR3 DNA sequence: TGCGCCGGCAGCCCGGGGGACAGCTTCTCCTACGATGAGCAGTTCTTC.

J is TRBJ2-5 and V is TRBV20-1, with 7 bases matching TRBD2. The CDR3 extends over 12 amino acids. V gave up 8 bases and J gave up 4 bases; unmatched junction bases: 7. Germline V gene lookup returns CDR1 DFQATT and CDR2 SNEGSKA (reference sequence). The CDR3 DNA reads as TGCAGTTCTTGGGGGAGGGGAGAGACCCAGTACTTC. Its translation: CSSWGRGETQYF.

Comments on this clonotype: A single base separates this from a much larger clone, so it may be a read error. V gene TRBV7-9 combines with J gene TRBJ2-5, with a possible D match to TRBD2 (6 bases). The V and J ends lost 5 bases and 4 bases respectively, with 11 bases between them. This CDR3 region has 13 residues. CDR1 SEHNR and CDR2 FQNEAQ come from the germline V gene (reference sequence). DNA for the CDR3: TGTGCCAGCAGCCGGGGACTGGTAGAGACCCAGTACTTC. This gives the protein CASSRGLVETQYF.

Comments on this clonotype: The junction differs from germline at one of its ends, possibly a read error. The rearrangement uses TRBV6-1 and TRBJ2-5; D might be TRBD2 (6 bases). The length of the CDR3 is 14 residues. Germline values: CDR1 MNHNS, CDR2 SASEGT. The CDR3 DNA sequence: TGTGCCAGCAGTGGGGGGAGGAGCCACGAGACCCCGTACTTC. This encodes CASSGGRSHETPYF.